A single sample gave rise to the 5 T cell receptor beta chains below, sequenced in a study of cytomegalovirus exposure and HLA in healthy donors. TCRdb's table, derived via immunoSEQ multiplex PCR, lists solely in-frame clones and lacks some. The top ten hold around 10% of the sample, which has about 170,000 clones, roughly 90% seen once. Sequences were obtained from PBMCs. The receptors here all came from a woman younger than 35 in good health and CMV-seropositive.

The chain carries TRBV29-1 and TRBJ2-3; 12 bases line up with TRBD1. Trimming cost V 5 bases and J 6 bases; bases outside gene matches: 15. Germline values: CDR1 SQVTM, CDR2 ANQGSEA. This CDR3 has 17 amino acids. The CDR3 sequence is CSVLGRGGQGAEDTQYF. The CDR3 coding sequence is TGCAGCGTTTTAGGCCGGGGGGGACAGGGGGCTGAGGATACGCAGTATTTT.

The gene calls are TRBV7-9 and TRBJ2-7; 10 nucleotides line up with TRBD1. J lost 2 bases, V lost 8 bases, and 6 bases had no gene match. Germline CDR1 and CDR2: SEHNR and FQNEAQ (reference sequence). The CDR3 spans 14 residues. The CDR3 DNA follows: TGTGCCAGCGTGCGGACAGGGGGAACCTACGAGCAGTACTTC. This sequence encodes CASVRTGGTYEQYF.

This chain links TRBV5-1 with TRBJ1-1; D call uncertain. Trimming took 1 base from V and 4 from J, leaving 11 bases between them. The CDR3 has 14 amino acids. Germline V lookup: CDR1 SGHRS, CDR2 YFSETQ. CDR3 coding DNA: TGCGCCAGCAGCTTGAACTGGGAGACCACTGAAGCTTTCTTT. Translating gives CASSLNWETTEAFF.

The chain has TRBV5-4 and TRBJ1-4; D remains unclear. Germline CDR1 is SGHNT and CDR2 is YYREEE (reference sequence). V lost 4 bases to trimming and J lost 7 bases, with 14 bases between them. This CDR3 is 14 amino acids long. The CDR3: CASSAVGVGEKLFF. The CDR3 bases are TGTGCCAGCAGCGCGGTCGGAGTAGGTGAAAAACTGTTTTTT.

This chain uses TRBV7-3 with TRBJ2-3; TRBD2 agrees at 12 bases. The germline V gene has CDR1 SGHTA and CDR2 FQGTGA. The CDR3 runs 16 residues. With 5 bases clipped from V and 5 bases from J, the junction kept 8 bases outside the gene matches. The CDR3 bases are TGTGCCAGCAGCCCTAGGACTAGCGGGATGAGAGATACGCAGTATTTT. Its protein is CASSPRTSGMRDTQYF.